This T cell receptor beta chain was obtained from a study of blood T cell repertoires in COVID-19. The germline CDR1 and CDR2 sequences are SGHKS and YYEKEE (reference sequence). The ends lost 3 bases at V and 6 bases at J; junction bases unmatched: 11. The CDR3 is 15 amino acids. Here immunoSEQ multiplex PCR was the method, and the copy in TCRdb shows in-frame clones only, minus some. Here the sample spans more than 300,000 clones, 80% to 85% being singletons. This sequence originates from a woman between 50 and 59 years old who had recovered from COVID-19. The sequencing sample was made of PBMCs or T cells enriched from blood (not recorded which). V usage is TRBV5-5 and J usage is TRBJ1-2; 7 bases agree with TRBD1. CDR3 DNA: TGTGCCAGCAGCTCCTCCGGGACAGTCTCAAATGGCTACACCTTC. Translating gives CASSSSGTVSNGYTF.